Listed below are T cell receptor beta chains from one sample, sequenced in a study of blood T cells in healthy people across ages. TCRdb re-called the 5' RACE reads through MiXCR, storing one row per CDR3 protein. The sample records some 1.8 million distinct CDR3 sequences, approximately 39% being singletons. Material for sequencing was blood. These receptor sequences come from a human donor in good health. Each CDR3 is given with its conserved first and last residue. The D gene is left open where the match is weak. Clone sizes are given selectively: once, few, many, or a class where the clone is expanded.

clone_size j_call v_call d_call cdr3_nt cdr3_aa
NA TRBJ2-7 TRBV12-3/TRBV12-4 NA TGTGCCAGCACCACACCGGGCGGTTTGGGGCAGTACTTC CASTTPGGLGQYF
NA TRBJ1-5 TRBV29-1 NA TGCAGCGTTGACGGAGCCGTGGGGACCGGGGGATACCTCGGGGCCCAGCATTTT CSVDGAVGTGGYLGAQHF
NA TRBJ1-2 TRBV12-3/TRBV12-4 NA TGTGCCAGCGACAAAAGGACGGGCCGCGGGGGCTACACCTTC CASDKRTGRGGYTF
NA TRBJ1-2 TRBV13 NA TGTGCCAGCAGCTTAGGTCATGGAGCTGTGGGTGGCTACACCTTC CASSLGHGAVGGYTF
few TRBJ2-1 TRBV7-9 TRBD2 TGTGCCAGCAGCCCCGGGACTAGGAAGTTCTTC CASSPGTRKFF
many TRBJ2-1 TRBV3-1 TRBD2 TGTGCCAGCAGTTTGACTAGCGTAAATGAGCAGTTCTTC CASSLTSVNEQFF
NA TRBJ2-7 TRBV2 NA TGTGCCAGCAGAGTTACCTACGAGCAGTACTTC CASRVTYEQYF
NA TRBJ2-3 TRBV9 NA TGTGCCAGCAGCGTAGACTTAAGGGGGGAAGATACGCAGTATTTT CASSVDLRGEDTQYF
NA TRBJ1-4 TRBV6-5 NA TGTGCCACGGGGTCAACTAATGAAAAACTGTTTTTT CATGSTNEKLFF
NA TRBJ1-2 TRBV9 TRBD1 TGTGCCAGCAGCCTAACGACAGGGTGGGACTATGGCTACACCTTC CASSLTTGWDYGYTF
few TRBJ2-1 TRBV6-4 NA TGTGCCAGCAGTGACCCCCTGGACTACAATGAGCAGTTCTTC CASSDPLDYNEQFF
NA TRBJ2-3 TRBV7-2 NA TGTGCCAGCAGGAGCCCGGGGGAATCGGCGTTTACGCAGTATTTT CASRSPGESAFTQYF
few TRBJ1-2 TRBV6-6 NA TGTGCCAGCAGGGATCTTTCTAACTATGGCTACACCTTC CASRDLSNYGYTF
NA TRBJ1-2 TRBV7-8 TRBD1 TGTGCCAGCAGCCTCGACAGGGAACTTAACTATGGCTACACCTTC CASSLDRELNYGYTF
NA TRBJ1-4 TRBV7-9 NA TGTGCCAGCAGCGTTGATTCGATCCTAACTAATGAAGAACTGTTTTTT CASSVDSILTNEELFF
few TRBJ1-2 TRBV4-3 NA TGCGCCAGCAGCCAAGATCTGGGAGGTGTATATGGCTACACCTTC CASSQDLGGVYGYTF